Below are 15 T cell receptor beta chains sequenced from a single sample in a study of T-cell memory formation after mild COVID-19. Via MiXCR, TCRdb re-called the 5' RACE reads, giving one row per CDR3 protein. This sample has approximately 560,000 distinct CDR3 sequences; roughly 17% occur once, and the top ten carry 8.1%. The sample comprised PBMCs or a T cell subset sorted from them (not recorded which). These receptors all come from an adult woman who had mild COVID-19 (a few samples of this study predate the infection). Cell type and time point are not known.

This clonotype was seen a handful of times. The CDR3 protein is CASSLSPQGGLGTDTQYF. The CDR3 nucleotides are TGTGCCAGCAGCCTCTCCCCCCAAGGGGGCCTTGGCACAGATACGCAGTATTTT. The chain links TRBV6-1 to TRBJ2-3, with TRBD1 identical over 7 bases. The CDR3 loop spans 18 amino acids. The J segment lost 1 base and the V segment lost 6 bases, leaving 16 bases of the junction unmatched. Germline V lookup: CDR1 MNHNS, CDR2 SASEGT.

This clonotype was observed at least ten times. This chain's CDR3 is CASSFSSNQPQHF. CDR3 sequence (DNA): TGTGCCAGCAGTTTTTCTAGCAATCAGCCCCAGCATTTT. The chain links TRBV12-3 or TRBV12-4 to TRBJ1-5; D not resolved. The germline V and J ends were trimmed by 3 bases and 0 bases, with 3 bases remaining between them. The CDR3 sequence is 13 residues long.

This clonotype appeared many times. The chain couples TRBV11-2 to TRBJ2-7, with TRBD2 matching over 7 bases. The CDR3 runs to 17 residues. The V and J ends lost 4 bases and 7 bases, in that order; junction bases with no gene match: 19. Germline V gene sequence: CDR1 SGHAT, CDR2 FQNNGV. CDR3 amino acids: CASSSREGSGPRGEQYF. The CDR3 bases are TGTGCCAGCAGCTCCCGTGAGGGTAGCGGGCCGCGTGGGGAGCAGTACTTC.

This clonotype was picked up a small number of times. The gene calls are TRBV20-1 and TRBJ1-2; 7 positions match TRBD1. J lost 2 bases, V lost 3 bases, and 6 bases had no gene match. CDR1 and CDR2 (germline): DFQATT, SNEGSKA (reference sequence). The CDR3 covers 14 residues. The CDR3 DNA sequence: TGCAGTGCTAGGCTGGGACAGAACAACTATGGCTACACCTTC. Translated: CSARLGQNNYGYTF.

This clonotype was seen a handful of times. The chain is built from TRBV3-1 and TRBJ2-7; D uncertain. The germline gives CDR1 LGHDT, CDR2 YNNKEL (reference sequence). Trimming took off 0 bases at V and 8 bases at J, with 11 bases between the two ends. The CDR3 totals 13 residues. The CDR3 DNA sequence: TGTGCCAGCAGCCAAGATACTTTTACGCAGCAGTACTTC. Translation gives CASSQDTFTQQYF.

Details on this clonotype: At one boundary the junction diverges from the germline segment, which might be a read error. The rearrangement joins TRBV25-1 to TRBJ2-2; 9 nucleotides align to TRBD2. The germline CDR1 and CDR2 sequences are MGHDK and SYGVNS. The length of the CDR3 is 16 residues. This CDR3 is CASSDALAGYTGELFF. In DNA, the CDR3 is TGTGCCAGCAGTGACGCGCTAGCGGGATACACTGGGGAGCTGTTTTTT.

This clonotype was recorded a few times. The chain uses TRBV7-2 and TRBJ2-1, with D maybe TRBD1 (6 bases). The CDR3 totals 14 residues. In germline, CDR1 is SGHTA, CDR2 FQGNSA. The V end lost 2 bases, the J end lost 7 bases, and 12 bases lay between the germline ends. The CDR3 sequence is CASSLTGFGNEQFF. In DNA, the CDR3 is TGTGCCAGCAGCTTAACAGGGTTTGGAAATGAGCAGTTCTTC.

This chain joins TRBV12-3 or TRBV12-4 and TRBJ1-2; 8 bases align to TRBD1. The CDR3 runs to 16 residues. V trimming: 5 bases; J trimming: 5 bases; junction bases outside the gene matches: 13. CDR3 nucleotide sequence: TGTGCCAGCAGTAGAGGGACAGGTTTAATGGAATATGGCTACACCTTC. Protein product: CASSRGTGLMEYGYTF.

In its sample, this clonotype was seen a few times. The chain has TRBV13 and TRBJ2-7, with TRBD1 identical over 11 bases. Trimming cost V 5 bases and J 0 bases; bases outside gene matches: 6. The CDR3 contains 16 residues. The germline V gene has CDR1 PRHDT and CDR2 FYEKMQ (reference sequence). In DNA form, the CDR3 reads TGTGCCAGCAGCGGACAGGGGGCAATCAACTCCTACGAGCAGTACTTC. It translates to CASSGQGAINSYEQYF.

The chain is built from TRBV13 and TRBJ2-7; D gene uncertain. V was cut by 1 base and J by 1 base, with 8 bases left in between. There are 14 residues in the CDR3. Germline V gene data show CDR1 as PRHDT and CDR2 as FYEKMQ (reference sequence). The DNA for the CDR3 is TGTGCCAGCAGCTTAGCGGTGGATTCCTACGAGCAGTACTTC. This sequence encodes CASSLAVDSYEQYF.

The CDR3 DNA is TGTGCTAGTGGCCCCCTCGGGGGTGGAACTGAAGCTTTCTTT. As protein: CASGPLGGGTEAFF. This chain connects TRBV12-5 to TRBJ1-1; D might be TRBD1 (5 bases). The germline V and J ends were trimmed by 6 bases and 5 bases, with 16 bases remaining between them. This CDR3 is built from 14 residues. CDR1 is LGHNT, CDR2 FRNRAP, per germline.

This clonotype has only a few counts. The chain has TRBV11-1 and TRBJ2-1, with D perhaps assigned TRBD1 or TRBD2 (5 bases each). Germline V lookup: CDR1 SGHAT, CDR2 FQDESV (reference sequence). Trimming took 4 bases from V and 9 from J, leaving 19 bases between them. The CDR3 is 15 residues long. This chain's CDR3 is CASSSRDLKRGEQFF. CDR3 coding DNA: TGTGCCAGCAGCTCCCGGGACCTAAAACGAGGTGAGCAGTTCTTC.

The chain employs TRBV5-1 and TRBJ2-6; a weak D match, TRBD2 (5 bases). This CDR3 is 12 amino acids long. CDR1 and CDR2 (germline): SGHRS, YFSETQ. Trimming cost V 9 bases and J 3 bases, with 7 bases left between them. The CDR3 loop is CATRDGANVLTF. CDR3 in DNA: TGCGCCACCCGGGATGGGGCCAACGTCCTGACTTTC.

The chain recombines TRBV29-1 with TRBJ1-1, with a weak D call TRBD1 (6 bases). In germline, CDR1 is SQVTM, CDR2 ANQGSEA. The V end was cut by 7 bases, the J end by 10 bases, with 19 bases between. The CDR3 runs to 12 residues. The CDR3 nucleotides read TGCAGCGGTGTTGGGGGCTCCGAGGGAGCTTTCTTT. Protein: CSGVGGSEGAFF.

CDR3 residues: CASSLGDRGRGEQYF. In nucleotides, the CDR3 is TGTGCCAGCAGCTTGGGTGACAGGGGGAGAGGGGAGCAGTACTTC. The chain couples TRBV5-6 to TRBJ2-7; 9 positions agree with TRBD1. V lost 0 bases and J lost 7; bases outside the gene matches: 8. Germline V gene lookup returns CDR1 SGHDT and CDR2 YYEEEE. This CDR3 contains 15 residues.